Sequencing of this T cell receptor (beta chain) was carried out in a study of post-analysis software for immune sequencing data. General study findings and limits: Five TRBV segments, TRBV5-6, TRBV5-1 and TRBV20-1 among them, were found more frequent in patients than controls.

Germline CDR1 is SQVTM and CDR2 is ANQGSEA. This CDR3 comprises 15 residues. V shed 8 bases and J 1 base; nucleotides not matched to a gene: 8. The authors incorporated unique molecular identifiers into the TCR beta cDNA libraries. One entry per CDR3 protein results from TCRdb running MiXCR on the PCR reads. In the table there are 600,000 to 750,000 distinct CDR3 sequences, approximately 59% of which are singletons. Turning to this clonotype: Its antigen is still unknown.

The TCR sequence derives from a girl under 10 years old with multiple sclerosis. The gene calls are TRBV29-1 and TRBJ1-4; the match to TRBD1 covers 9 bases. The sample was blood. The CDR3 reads CSFTQGALTNEKLFF. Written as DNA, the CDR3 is TGCAGCTTCACACAGGGGGCCTTAACTAATGAAAAACTGTTTTTT.